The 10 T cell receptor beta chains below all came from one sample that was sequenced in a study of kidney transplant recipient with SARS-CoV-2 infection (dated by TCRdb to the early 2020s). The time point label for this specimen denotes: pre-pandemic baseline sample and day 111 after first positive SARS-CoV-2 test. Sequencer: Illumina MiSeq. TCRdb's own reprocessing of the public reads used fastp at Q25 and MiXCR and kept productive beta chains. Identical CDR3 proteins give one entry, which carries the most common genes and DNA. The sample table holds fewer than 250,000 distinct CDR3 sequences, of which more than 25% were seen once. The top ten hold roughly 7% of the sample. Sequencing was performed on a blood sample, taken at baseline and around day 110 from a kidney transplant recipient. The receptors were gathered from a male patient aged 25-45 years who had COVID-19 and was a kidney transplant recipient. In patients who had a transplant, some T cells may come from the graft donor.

In DNA, the CDR3 is TGCGCCAGCAGCTTGGGACAGGGTACGGGAGAGACCCAGTACTTC. Protein: CASSLGQGTGETQYF. The chain couples TRBV5-1 to TRBJ2-5; 7 positions agree with TRBD1. The CDR3 totals 15 residues. Looked up from germline, CDR1 is SGHRS and CDR2 is YFSETQ. The ends lost 0 bases at V and 4 bases at J; junction bases unmatched: 6.

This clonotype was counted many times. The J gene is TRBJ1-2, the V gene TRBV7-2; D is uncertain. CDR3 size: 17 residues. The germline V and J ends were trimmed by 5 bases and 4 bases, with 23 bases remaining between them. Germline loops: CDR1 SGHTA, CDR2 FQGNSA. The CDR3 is CASSKHVRDGKTYGYTF. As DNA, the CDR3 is TGTGCCAGCAGCAAGCATGTCAGAGACGGAAAGACCTATGGCTACACCTTC.

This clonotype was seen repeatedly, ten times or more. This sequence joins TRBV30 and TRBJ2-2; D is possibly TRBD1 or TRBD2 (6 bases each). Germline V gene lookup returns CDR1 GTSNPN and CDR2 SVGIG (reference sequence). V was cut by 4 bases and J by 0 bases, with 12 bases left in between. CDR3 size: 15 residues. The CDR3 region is CAWKEGVANTGELFF. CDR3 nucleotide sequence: TGTGCCTGGAAGGAGGGGGTAGCGAACACCGGGGAGCTGTTTTTT.

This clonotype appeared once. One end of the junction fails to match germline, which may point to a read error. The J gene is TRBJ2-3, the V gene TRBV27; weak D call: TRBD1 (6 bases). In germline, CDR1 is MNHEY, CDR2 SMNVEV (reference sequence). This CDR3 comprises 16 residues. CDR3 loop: CTSSLSMAGAGDTQYF. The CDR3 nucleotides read TGTACCAGCAGTTTATCGATGGCAGGGGCAGGAGATACGCAGTATTTT.

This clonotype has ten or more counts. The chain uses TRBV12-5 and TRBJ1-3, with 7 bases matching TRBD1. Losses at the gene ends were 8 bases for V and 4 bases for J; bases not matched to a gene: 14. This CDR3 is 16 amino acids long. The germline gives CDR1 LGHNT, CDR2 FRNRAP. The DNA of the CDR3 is TGTGCTAGTTTAACCCGTCACAGGGGCGGAGGAAACACCATATATTTT. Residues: CASLTRHRGGGNTIYF.

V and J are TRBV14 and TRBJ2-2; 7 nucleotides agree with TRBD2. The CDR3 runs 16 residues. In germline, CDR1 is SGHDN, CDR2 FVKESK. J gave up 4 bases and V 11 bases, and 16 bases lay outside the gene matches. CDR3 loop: CAGGPPSGFLTGELFF. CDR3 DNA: TGTGCCGGCGGCCCCCCTAGCGGTTTTCTCACCGGGGAGCTGTTTTTT. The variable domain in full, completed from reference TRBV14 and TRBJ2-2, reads EAGVTQFPSHSVIEKGQTVTLRCDPISGHDNLYWYRRVMGKEIKFLLHFVKESKQDESGMPNNRFLAERTGGTYSTLKVQPAELEDSGVYFCAGGPPSGFLTGELFFGEGSRLTVL.

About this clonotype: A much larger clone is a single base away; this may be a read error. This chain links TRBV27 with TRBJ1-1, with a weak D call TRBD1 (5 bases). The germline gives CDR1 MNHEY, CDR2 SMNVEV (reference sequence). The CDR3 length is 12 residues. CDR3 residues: CTSSFQGTKAFF. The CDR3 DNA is TGTACCAGCAGTTTTCAGGGAACAAAAGCTTTCTTT.

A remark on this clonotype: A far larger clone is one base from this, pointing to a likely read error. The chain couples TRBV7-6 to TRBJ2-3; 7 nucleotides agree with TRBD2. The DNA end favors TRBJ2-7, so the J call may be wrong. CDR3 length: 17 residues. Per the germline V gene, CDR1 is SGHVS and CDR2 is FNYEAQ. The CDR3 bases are TGTGCCAGCGGCTTATCCCGGGGCGGGAGTGCTCCGTACGAGCAGTACTTC. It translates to CASGLSRGGSAPYEQYF.

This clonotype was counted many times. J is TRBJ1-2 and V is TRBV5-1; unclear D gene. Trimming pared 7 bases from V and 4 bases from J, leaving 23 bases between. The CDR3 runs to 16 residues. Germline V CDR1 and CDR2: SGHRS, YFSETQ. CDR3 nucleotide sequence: TGCGCCAGCGTTGGAGTATCGGTTCGAAAGACCTATGGCTACACCTTC. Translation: CASVGVSVRKTYGYTF.

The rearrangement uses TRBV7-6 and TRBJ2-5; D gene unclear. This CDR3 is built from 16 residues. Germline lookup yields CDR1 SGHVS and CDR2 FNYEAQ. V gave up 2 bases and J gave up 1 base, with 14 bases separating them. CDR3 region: CASSLLGGKSQETQYF. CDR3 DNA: TGTGCCAGCAGCTTACTCGGCGGAAAGAGCCAAGAGACCCAGTACTTC.